Shown below are 32 T cell receptor beta chains from a single sample sequenced in a study of cytomegalovirus exposure and HLA in healthy donors. Amplification used 60 Vbeta primers and 13 Jbeta primers. Profiled with immunoSEQ multiplex PCR; TCRdb holds only in-frame clones, not every one. The top ten clones hold approximately 5% of a sample with about 130,000 clones, around four fifths of them seen once. The sequencing sample was made of PBMCs. The receptors were gathered from a man aged 25-40 years in good health and CMV-seronegative.

This chain joins TRBV9 and TRBJ2-3; D unclear. The V end was cut by 3 bases, the J end by 6 bases, with 5 bases between. CDR3 length: 11 residues. CDR1 SGDLS and CDR2 YYNGEE come from the germline V gene. CDR3 protein: CASSAADTQYF. In nucleotides, the CDR3 is TGTGCCAGCAGCGCCGCGGATACGCAGTATTTT.

The chain links TRBV9 to TRBJ2-7; tentatively, D is TRBD2 (6 bases). The germline V gene has CDR1 SGDLS and CDR2 YYNGEE. Trimming stripped 0 bases from V and 2 bases from J, with 12 bases between. CDR3 length equals 15 residues. The CDR3 DNA follows: TGTGCCAGCAGCGTAGGGGGGACTTTCCCCTACGAGCAGTACTTC. As protein: CASSVGGTFPYEQYF.

This sequence joins TRBV4-2 and TRBJ2-2; 11 positions agree with TRBD1. The CDR3 runs to 16 residues. V lost 3 bases and J lost 5; bases outside the gene matches: 5. Germline assignment: CDR1 LGHNA and CDR2 YNFKEQ. CDR3 DNA: TGTGCCAGCAGCCAGGGGACAGGGGGAACGACCGGGGAGCTGTTTTTT. Translated, it gives CASSQGTGGTTGELFF.

The J gene is TRBJ1-4, the V gene TRBV7-2; TRBD1 matches at 7 bases. The CDR3 is 17 residues long. Germline CDR1 is SGHTA and CDR2 is FQGNSA. The ends lost 1 base at V and 2 bases at J; junction bases unmatched: 7. The CDR3, as DNA: TGTGCCAGCAGCTTAGTAATCCCGGGACAGACTAATGAAAAACTGTTTTTT. Translation: CASSLVIPGQTNEKLFF. Full variable domain (missing parts from reference TRBV7-2 and TRBJ1-4): GAGVSQSPSNKVTEKGKDVELRCDPISGHTALYWYRQSLGQGLEFLIYFQGNSAPDKSGLPSDRFSAERTGGSVSTLTIQRTQQEDSAVYLCASSLVIPGQTNEKLFFGSGTQLSVL.

This chain's CDR3 is CASSEAYTHSVSGNTIYF. Written as DNA, the CDR3 is TGTGCCAGCAGTGAAGCTTACACCCATAGCGTGTCTGGAAACACCATATATTTT. This rearrangement joins TRBV6-1 to TRBJ1-3; D not certain. The CDR3 consists of 18 residues. Trimming took off 0 bases at V and 1 base at J, with 16 bases between the two ends. The germline gives CDR1 MNHNS, CDR2 SASEGT.

The chain uses TRBV9 and TRBJ2-5; 8 nucleotides align to TRBD2. The CDR3 runs 13 residues. Germline V gene sequence: CDR1 SGDLS, CDR2 YYNGEE. Trimming removed 1 base from V and 5 bases from J; junction bases left unmatched: 1. CDR3: CASSVTGGETQYF. The CDR3 coding sequence is TGTGCCAGCAGCGTAACGGGGGGGGAGACCCAGTACTTC. Full variable domain (remainder filled in from reference TRBV9 and TRBJ2-5): DSGVTQTPKHLITATGQRVTLRCSPRSGDLSVYWYQQSLDQGLQFLIQYYNGEERAKGNILERFSAQQFPDLHSELNLSSLELGDSALYFCASSVTGGETQYFGPGTRLLVL.

The J gene is TRBJ2-2, the V gene TRBV28; D is possibly TRBD1 (5 bases). From germline, CDR1 is MDHEN and CDR2 SYDVKM. The V gene lost 3 bases and the J gene lost 3 bases, with 20 bases spanning the gap. This CDR3 has 18 amino acids. The CDR3 DNA is TGTGCCAGCAGTTTCAGGATAAAGGACACCTCGTACACCGGGGAGCTGTTTTTT. Protein: CASSFRIKDTSYTGELFF. Using reference TRBV28 and TRBJ2-2 for the parts outside the CDR3, the full variable domain is DVKVTQSSRYLVKRTGEKVFLECVQDMDHENMFWYRQDPGLGLRLIYFSYDVKMKEKGDIPEGYSVSREKKERFSLILESASTNQTSMYLCASSFRIKDTSYTGELFFGEGSRLTVL.

Concerning this clone itself: Given a far larger clone just one base away, this is likely a sequencing read error. The chain couples TRBV7-2 to TRBJ1-1; D unclear. Germline CDR1 SGHTA, CDR2 FQGNSA. This CDR3 comprises 13 residues. Trimming cost V 1 base and J 1 base, with 4 bases left between them. Here the CDR3 reads CASSLDRNTEAFF. The CDR3 coding sequence is TGTGCCAGCAGCTTAGACAGGAACACTGAAGCTTTCTTT.

V usage is TRBV5-1 and J usage is TRBJ1-1; 7 bases line up with TRBD1. The germline gives CDR1 SGHRS, CDR2 YFSETQ. CDR3 length equals 15 residues. V shed 0 bases, J shed 1 base, and the junction held 3 bases outside the gene matches. Written as DNA, the CDR3 is TGCGCCAGCAGCTTGGTTGGGACAGAGAACACTGAAGCTTTCTTT. Its translation: CASSLVGTENTEAFF.

This clone was counted once. An end of the junction does not agree with germline; a read error may underlie this. CDR3 nucleotide sequence: TGTGCTAGCAGCTTATCCGGGTACACCGGGGAGCTGTTTTTT. This encodes CASSLSGYTGELFF. The chain recombines TRBV7-7 with TRBJ2-2; D ambiguous. The germline V gene encodes CDR1 SSHAT and CDR2 FNYEAQ (reference sequence). CDR3 length: 14 residues.

This rearrangement joins TRBV4-2 to TRBJ1-2; no clear D. V was trimmed by 2 bases and J by 4 bases, leaving 5 bases between them. Germline V gene lookup returns CDR1 LGHNA and CDR2 YNFKEQ. The CDR3 runs to 12 residues. This CDR3 reads CASSQSSYGYTF. As DNA, the CDR3 is TGTGCCAGCAGCCAATCCTCCTATGGCTACACCTTC.

The chain uses TRBV7-2 and TRBJ2-5; 12 bases are shared with TRBD2. Trimming took 5 bases from V and 1 from J; bases not matched to a gene: 14. The V gene's germline CDR1 is SGHTA and CDR2 FQGNSA. This CDR3 comprises 19 residues. The CDR3 reads CASSLRGLAGSFRQETQYF. As DNA, the CDR3 is TGTGCCAGCAGCCTTCGAGGACTAGCGGGATCTTTCCGCCAAGAGACCCAGTACTTC. Based on the CDR3 plus reference TRBV7-2 and TRBJ2-5, the full variable domain is GAGVSQSPSNKVTEKGKDVELRCDPISGHTALYWYRQSLGQGLEFLIYFQGNSAPDKSGLPSDRFSAERTGGSVSTLTIQRTQQEDSAVYLCASSLRGLAGSFRQETQYFGPGTRLLVL.

V and J are TRBV4-3 and TRBJ2-7, with D perhaps TRBD2 (6 bases). V dropped 1 base and J dropped 0 bases, with 7 bases sitting between them. CDR3 size: 14 residues. Germline V lookup: CDR1 LGHNA, CDR2 YSLEER. The DNA of the CDR3 is TGCGCCAGCAGCCAAGGGCGGGGCTCCTACGAGCAGTACTTC. Translated, it gives CASSQGRGSYEQYF.

The V gene is TRBV5-1, the J gene TRBJ2-7, with a possible D match to TRBD2 (5 bases). Per the germline V gene, CDR1 is SGHRS and CDR2 is YFSETQ. The CDR3 loop spans 16 amino acids. Trimming removed 0 bases from V and 7 bases from J, with 20 bases in between. In DNA form, the CDR3 reads TGCGCCAGCAGCTTGGGGGGAGACCCCCAACTGGGAGAGCAGTACTTC. Translating gives CASSLGGDPQLGEQYF.

The chain joins TRBV14 to TRBJ1-2; D gene ambiguous. Germline values: CDR1 SGHDN, CDR2 FVKESK. V lost 4 bases to trimming and J lost 1 base, with 7 bases between them. The CDR3 is made up of 13 amino acids. The CDR3 DNA sequence: TGTGCCAGCAGCCGGCAGGTTAACTATGGCTACACCTTC. This sequence encodes CASSRQVNYGYTF.

This chain connects TRBV6-6 to TRBJ1-2; 9 bases fit TRBD1. Germline CDR1 reads MNHNY; CDR2 reads SVGAGI (reference sequence). The CDR3 has 12 residues. V dropped 6 bases and J dropped 5; count of bases not matched to a gene: 1. The DNA of the CDR3 is TGTGCCAGCAGGGGGACAGGGTATGGCTACACCTTC. As protein: CASRGTGYGYTF.

The gene calls are TRBV4-3 and TRBJ2-1; possibly TRBD2 for D (5 bases). CDR1 and CDR2 from the germline V gene are LGHNA and YSLEER. The CDR3 sequence is 13 residues long. V dropped 4 bases and J dropped 4 bases, with 8 bases sitting between them. Written as DNA, the CDR3 is TGCGCCAGCAGCCCCGGACTGTACAATGAGCAGTTCTTC. Protein product: CASSPGLYNEQFF.

V usage is TRBV28 and J usage is TRBJ1-5; no definite D call. Trimming pared 2 bases from V and 0 bases from J, leaving 8 bases between. The CDR3 loop spans 15 amino acids. CDR1 is MDHEN, CDR2 SYDVKM, per germline. The CDR3 region is CASSLNPLSNQPQHF. CDR3 bases: TGTGCCAGCAGTTTAAATCCTCTTAGCAATCAGCCCCAGCATTTT. Full variable domain (missing parts from reference TRBV28 and TRBJ1-5): DVKVTQSSRYLVKRTGEKVFLECVQDMDHENMFWYRQDPGLGLRLIYFSYDVKMKEKGDIPEGYSVSREKKERFSLILESASTNQTSMYLCASSLNPLSNQPQHFGDGTRLSIL.

This chain links TRBV29-1 with TRBJ2-5, with 13 bases aligning to TRBD2. Matching the DNA end better, TRBJ2-7 makes the J call doubtful. Per the germline V gene, CDR1 is SQVTM and CDR2 is ANQGSEA. CDR3 length equals 15 residues. This CDR3 reads CSVLATSGGPYEQYF. For the CDR3, the DNA is TGCAGCGTTTTAGCGACTAGCGGGGGGCCCTACGAGCAGTACTTC.

This clone has more than one count but fewer than ten. The rearrangement uses TRBV7-9 and TRBJ1-2, with D maybe TRBD1 (5 bases). The CDR3 length is 15 residues. The ends were cut back, 0 bases at V and 4 bases at J, with 12 bases in the middle. CDR1 is SEHNR and CDR2 is FQNEAQ in the germline V gene (reference sequence). The DNA for the CDR3 is TGTGCCAGCAGCTTAGCGCGGCAGGGCTTCTATGGCTACACCTTC. This sequence encodes CASSLARQGFYGYTF. Filled out from reference TRBV7-9 and TRBJ1-2, the complete variable domain reads DTGVSQNPRHKITKRGQNVTFRCDPISEHNRLYWYRQTLGQGPEFLTYFQNEAQLEKSRLLSDRFSAERPKGSFSTLEIQRTEQGDSAMYLCASSLARQGFYGYTFGSGTRLTVV.

This clone was picked up one time. This chain uses TRBV5-6 with TRBJ2-5, with D unclear. The germline V gene encodes CDR1 SGHDT and CDR2 YYEEEE. This CDR3 region has 14 residues. V lost 0 bases to trimming and J lost 3 bases, with 9 bases between them. The CDR3 loop is CASSLGLSKETQYF. The DNA for the CDR3 is TGTGCCAGCAGCTTGGGACTCTCTAAAGAGACCCAGTACTTC.

V and J are TRBV7-8 and TRBJ2-7; D uncertain. The length of the CDR3 is 13 residues. The V gene's germline CDR1 is SGHVS and CDR2 FQNEAQ. The V gene lost 4 bases and the J gene lost 2 bases, with 9 bases spanning the gap. The CDR3 bases are TGTGCCAGCAGCTCGGAGCCCGCCTACGAGCAGTACTTC. Translation gives CASSSEPAYEQYF.

The gene calls are TRBV19 and TRBJ1-1; 7 bases map to TRBD1. Germline V gives CDR1 LNHDA, CDR2 SQIVND (reference sequence). V was clipped by 9 bases and J by 1 base; unmatched bases: 2. The CDR3 consists of 12 residues. The CDR3, as DNA: TGTGCCAGCTGGACAGGGAACACTGAAGCTTTCTTT. Translating it yields CASWTGNTEAFF.

The chain uses TRBV4-1 and TRBJ2-5; 16 bases align to TRBD2. Germline assignment: CDR1 MGHRA and CDR2 YSYEKL. The CDR3 covers 21 residues. The V and J ends lost 5 bases and 2 bases, in that order; junction bases with no gene match: 17. The CDR3 loop is CASSLQPGTSGGAGVQETQYF. The DNA for the CDR3 is TGCGCCAGCAGCTTACAACCGGGGACTAGCGGGGGGGCCGGGGTTCAAGAGACCCAGTACTTC.

V usage is TRBV10-3 and J usage is TRBJ1-2, with TRBD1 matching 9 bases. Per germline, CDR1 ENHRY and CDR2 SYGVKD. V shed 10 bases and J 4 bases; nucleotides not matched to a gene: 7. The CDR3 is 13 amino acids. CDR3 in DNA: TGTGCCACCTGGACAGGGGAGGTCTATGGCTACACCTTC. It translates to CATWTGEVYGYTF.

The chain carries TRBV18 and TRBJ2-5; 7 bases align to TRBD1. The V gene's germline CDR1 is KGHSH and CDR2 LQKENI. The CDR3 is made up of 18 amino acids. V gave up 0 bases and J gave up 1 base; unmatched junction bases: 11. For the CDR3, the DNA is TGTGCCAGCTCACCACCTCCATTTAGGGGGCTTCCCCAAGAGACCCAGTACTTC. Amino acid sequence: CASSPPPFRGLPQETQYF.

This clone was counted only a few times. The chain carries TRBV6-6 and TRBJ1-5; no clear D. The CDR3 is made up of 10 amino acids. Germline lookup yields CDR1 MNHNY and CDR2 SVGAGI (reference sequence). V lost 8 bases and J 6 bases, leaving 5 bases between the germline ends. CDR3 nucleotides: TGTGCCAGCTCCTCTCAGCCCCAGCATTTT. Residues: CASSSQPQHF.

The count of this clone is one. This chain links TRBV6-5 with TRBJ2-3; maybe TRBD2 (5 bases). The CDR3 has 14 residues. The ends were cut back, 1 base at V and 5 bases at J, with 10 bases in the middle. CDR1 and CDR2 (germline): MNHEY, SVGAGI. Written as DNA, the CDR3 is TGTGCCAGCAGTTACTTGGGGAGAGGAGATACGCAGTATTTT. This translates into CASSYLGRGDTQYF.

The rearrangement joins TRBV30 to TRBJ1-6; D not resolved. This CDR3 contains 13 residues. Germline CDR1 GTSNPN, CDR2 SVGIG (reference sequence). V was trimmed by 3 bases and J by 10 bases, leaving 13 bases between them. The CDR3: CAWSPPERSPLHF. In DNA form, the CDR3 reads TGTGCCTGGAGCCCACCCGAGAGGTCACCCCTCCACTTT. Drawing the rest from reference TRBV30 and TRBJ1-6, the complete variable domain is SQTIHQWPATLVQPVGSPLSLECTVEGTSNPNLYWYRQAAGRGLQLLFYSVGIGQISSEVPQNLSASRPQDRQFILSSKKLLLSDSGFYLCAWSPPERSPLHFGNGTRLTVT.

The gene calls are TRBV7-2 and TRBJ2-2, with 9 bases lining up with TRBD1. This CDR3 spans 15 amino acids. Losses at the gene ends were 5 bases for V and 4 bases for J; bases not matched to a gene: 5. Germline lookup yields CDR1 SGHTA and CDR2 FQGNSA. Written as DNA, the CDR3 is TGTGCCAGCAGCCGGGACAGGGCCCCCACCGGGGAGCTGTTTTTT. Translation gives CASSRDRAPTGELFF.

The chain is built from TRBV28 and TRBJ1-5, with a possible D match to TRBD1 (6 bases). The CDR3 length is 15 residues. CDR1 and CDR2 from the germline V gene are MDHEN and SYDVKM. Between the trimmed V and J ends, which lost 6 bases and 7 bases, there was a span of 19 bases. CDR3 sequence: CASSPPPGARQPQHF. The CDR3, as DNA: TGTGCCAGCAGCCCTCCACCAGGGGCAAGACAGCCCCAGCATTTT.

The genes are TRBV27 and TRBJ2-2; D possibly corresponds to TRBD2 (5 bases). Germline loops: CDR1 MNHEY, CDR2 SMNVEV (reference sequence). Deletions cut 5 bases from V and 4 bases from J, with 11 bases between. This CDR3 has 14 residues. CDR3 residues: CASSIRRSTGELFF. In DNA, the CDR3 is TGTGCCAGCAGTATAAGGAGGTCCACCGGGGAGCTGTTTTTT.